This is a list of T cell receptor beta chains from one sample in a study of blood T cell repertoires in COVID-19. The protocol was immunoSEQ multiplex PCR, while the TCRdb copy is restricted to in-frame clones and leaves out a portion. The sample shows roughly 90,000 clones, roughly 90% of them seen only once. Specimen: peripheral blood. Receptors were obtained from a human donor with active COVID-19. The donor label of this sample is uncertain. CDR3s include the opening cysteine and the closing phenylalanine or tryptophan.

v_call,j_call,cdr3_aa
TRBV9,TRBJ2-7,CASSVGTGVLYEQYF
TRBV9,TRBJ1-3,CASSPRTGGNTIYF
TRBV19,TRBJ2-3,CASTDLQGPTDTQYF
TRBV6-2/TRBV6-3,TRBJ1-2,CASSYSEIGHSYGYTF
TRBV13,TRBJ1-2,CASSLDRTGGEVGYTF
TRBV9,TRBJ1-1,CASSPDRVTAEAFF
TRBV7-6,TRBJ1-6,CASSPGGGGESPLHF
TRBV7-2,TRBJ1-6,CASSQHPSNSPLHF
TRBV24-1,TRBJ2-1,CATSDGAGRGYNEQFF
TRBV3-1/TRBV3-2,TRBJ1-1,CASSQEWGGLSEAFF
TRBV9,TRBJ2-1,CASSPRTSGGVDNEQFF
TRBV7-2,TRBJ2-1,CASSLRGEYNEQFF
TRBV29-1,TRBJ2-5,CSVEDIPTQETQYF
TRBV19,TRBJ2-7,CASSIVGAGPRYEQYF
TRBV5-1,TRBJ1-2,CASSLWEGNYGYTF
TRBV10-3,TRBJ2-1,CAVGLAGAYNEQFF
TRBV3-1/TRBV3-2,TRBJ2-1,CASSAQGHPADEQFF
TRBV19,TRBJ2-7,CASSIRGSSGEQYF
TRBV12-5,TRBJ1-5,CASGSGQGLDQPQHF
TRBV5-1,TRBJ2-1,CASSLQGGDNEQFF
TRBV5-1,TRBJ1-1,CASSLGGGGDTEAFF
TRBV19,TRBJ1-2,CASSIVSNYGYTF
TRBV28,TRBJ2-7,CASFPGQGSYEQYF
TRBV4-3,TRBJ2-7,CASSQGSVSYEQYF
TRBV29-1,TRBJ2-3,CSVLPQGFSQYF
TRBV7-2,TRBJ2-6,CASSQDGGILSGANVLTF
TRBV6-2/TRBV6-3,TRBJ1-5,CASSRMTVLARNSNQPQHF
TRBV5-1,TRBJ2-5,CASSLGLAGGRETQYF
TRBV10-3,TRBJ2-6,CATRLAGQSGANVLTF
TRBV6-5,TRBJ1-2,CASSRTGAKNYGYTF
TRBV5-6,TRBJ1-5,CARKTGTCNQPQHF
TRBV2,TRBJ2-6,CASSEGGLSGANVLTF
TRBV9,TRBJ1-6,CASSTSTGNSPLHF
TRBV6-1,TRBJ1-4,CASSGGPFATNEKLFF
TRBV6-2/TRBV6-3,TRBJ2-1,CASSPFGSNNEQFF
TRBV11-3,TRBJ2-7,CASSLGGSGAYEQYF
TRBV5-1,TRBJ1-2,CANLRQGMDGYTF
TRBV24-1,TRBJ1-3,CATKTGSTSGNTIYF
TRBV6-2/TRBV6-3,TRBJ2-3,CASSSRDGGPDTQYF
TRBV3-1/TRBV3-2,TRBJ2-2,CASCQGAYTGELFF
TRBV7-8,TRBJ2-7,CASSSRRGSSYEQYF
TRBV10-1,TRBJ2-3,CASRDSLTDTQYF
TRBV4-3,TRBJ2-7,CASSQERIPSGGFYEQYF
TRBV5-6,TRBJ1-5,CASSLGDRVGQPQHF
TRBV18,TRBJ1-1,CASSQAGTTTEAFF
TRBV28,TRBJ2-7,CASTRDRLHEQYF
TRBV12-3/TRBV12-4,TRBJ2-5,CASSLASGPQYF
TRBV7-6,TRBJ2-3,CASSLVGGGGTDTQYF
TRBV4-3,TRBJ2-3,CASSVRLAGDETNTDTQYF
TRBV4-3,TRBJ2-7,CASSQSGTGFEQYF
TRBV6-6,TRBJ1-1,CASRRQGNLRDTEAFF
TRBV6-5,TRBJ1-2,CASRYLRTENYGYTF
TRBV3-1/TRBV3-2,TRBJ1-2,CASSQDRRRYGYTF
TRBV28,TRBJ2-7,CASSSHVGGRYEQYF
TRBV9,TRBJ1-2,CASSESLGQGYGYTF
TRBV18,TRBJ1-1,CASSSLALGQGANFTEAFF
TRBV6-7,TRBJ2-2,CASSFPGQGILWHTGELFF
TRBV28,TRBJ2-1,CASRLGQGAYNEQFF
TRBV6-6,TRBJ2-1,CASSFSGQREQFF
TRBV28,TRBJ1-5,CASSAGRFNQPQHF